Shown below are 14 T cell receptor beta chains from a single sample sequenced in a study of PD-L1 blockade in urothelial cancer. Here immunoSEQ multiplex PCR was the method, and the copy in TCRdb shows in-frame clones only, minus some. The data contain about 43,000 clones, around 84% of them singletons. Regarding time point: pretreatment peripheral blood. The material sequenced was PBMCs, taken around atezolizumab (anti-PD-L1) treatment. The receptors were gathered from a man aged 60 to 75 with urothelial cancer.

The CDR3 DNA is TGTGCCAGCACCCTGGGACACAGTAACTATGGCTACACCTTC. This encodes CASTLGHSNYGYTF. The rearrangement uses TRBV11-1 and TRBJ1-2; perhaps TRBD1 as D (6 bases). CDR3 length: 14 amino acids. Germline loops: CDR1 SGHAT, CDR2 FQDESV (reference sequence). V lost 7 bases and J lost 1, with 13 bases in between.

This chain connects TRBV28 to TRBJ2-1; tentatively, D is TRBD2 (7 bases). Trimming left V 4 bases short and J 7 bases short, with 14 bases between. Per germline, CDR1 MDHEN and CDR2 SYDVKM. This CDR3 is 14 amino acids long. CDR3 amino acids: CASSWGGALNEQFF. The CDR3 region has the DNA TGTGCCAGCAGTTGGGGGGGGGCTTTGAATGAGCAGTTCTTC.

The chain uses TRBV5-6 and TRBJ2-5; tentative D call: TRBD1 (6 bases). From germline, CDR1 is SGHDT and CDR2 YYEEEE. V was cut by 2 bases and J by 1 base, with 21 bases left in between. The CDR3 has 18 amino acids. In DNA form, the CDR3 reads TGTGCCAGCAGCTTTCCCGGTGGCAGGGGCCTCAGCCAAGAGACCCAGTACTTC. Translating it yields CASSFPGGRGLSQETQYF.

The chain recombines TRBV19 with TRBJ2-1; TRBD1 aligns across 9 bases. The CDR3 is 16 amino acids. J was trimmed by 4 bases and V by 3 bases; bases with no gene match: 7. From germline, CDR1 is LNHDA and CDR2 SQIVND (reference sequence). This CDR3 reads CASSMAVGTGYNEQFF. The CDR3 DNA sequence: TGTGCCAGTAGTATGGCCGTAGGGACAGGGTACAATGAGCAGTTCTTC.

The rearrangement joins TRBV6-5 to TRBJ1-1; 9 bases are a match to TRBD1. Trimming at V came to 5 bases and at J to 4 bases, leaving 5 bases not matched to a gene. The CDR3 has 14 residues. CDR1 is MNHEY, CDR2 SVGAGI, per germline. CDR3 loop: CASSPGTGTTEAFF. CDR3 bases: TGTGCCAGCAGTCCCGGGACAGGGACCACTGAAGCTTTCTTT.

This chain uses TRBV18 with TRBJ2-3; 7 nucleotides agree with TRBD2. Unmatched junction bases numbered 16, after V lost 4 bases and J lost 0 bases. CDR3 length: 19 amino acids. CDR1 is KGHSH and CDR2 is LQKENI in the germline V gene. The CDR3 region is CASSHRGASGDLSTDTQYF. Here the CDR3 DNA reads TGTGCCAGCTCACACCGTGGCGCTAGCGGAGATCTTAGCACAGATACGCAGTATTTT.

This sequence joins TRBV7-2 and TRBJ1-2, with unresolved D. CDR3 length equals 15 residues. V was shortened by 3 bases and J by 4 bases, with 15 bases between the two germline ends. CDR1 is SGHTA and CDR2 is FQGNSA in the germline V gene. The chain's CDR3 is CASSFVGAPRYGYTF. The CDR3 nucleotides read TGTGCCAGCAGCTTTGTGGGCGCACCTCGCTATGGCTACACCTTC. The complete variable domain, with remaining parts taken from reference TRBV7-2 and TRBJ1-2, reads GAGVSQSPSNKVTEKGKDVELRCDPISGHTALYWYRQSLGQGLEFLIYFQGNSAPDKSGLPSDRFSAERTGGSVSTLTIQRTQQEDSAVYLCASSFVGAPRYGYTFGSGTRLTVV.

The CDR3 coding sequence is TGTGCCATCAGTGAGTCGAGGGTGGGGAGGAGCAATCAGCCCCAGCATTTT. Amino acid sequence: CAISESRVGRSNQPQHF. The rearrangement links TRBV10-3 to TRBJ1-5; D is unresolved. The V and J ends lost 0 bases and 1 base respectively, with 13 bases between them. The CDR3 covers 17 residues. Germline loops: CDR1 ENHRY, CDR2 SYGVKD.

This chain uses TRBV19 with TRBJ2-3, with 9 bases identical to TRBD1. CDR1 LNHDA and CDR2 SQIVND come from the germline V gene (reference sequence). This CDR3 contains 16 residues. V shed 5 bases and J 5 bases; nucleotides not matched to a gene: 11. The CDR3 is CASSSRQGGKGDTQYF. The CDR3 DNA is TGTGCCAGTAGTTCCCGACAGGGGGGAAAGGGAGATACGCAGTATTTT.

The chain joins TRBV28 to TRBJ1-4; a weak D match, TRBD1 (6 bases). The V gene lost 2 bases and the J gene lost 7 bases, with 23 bases spanning the gap. CDR1 is MDHEN and CDR2 is SYDVKM in the germline V gene. The CDR3 is made up of 18 amino acids. The CDR3 loop is CASSLEDTELRGTEKLFF. As DNA, the CDR3 is TGTGCCAGCAGTTTAGAGGACACGGAGCTTAGGGGGACTGAAAAACTGTTTTTT.

The table lists this clone with a few counts. V is TRBV5-4 and J is TRBJ1-4; TRBD1 aligns across 9 bases. Germline CDR1 SGHNT, CDR2 YYREEE (reference sequence). Losses at the gene ends were 1 base for V and 8 bases for J; bases not matched to a gene: 6. CDR3 size: 15 residues. The DNA of the CDR3 is TGTGCCAGCAGCTTGCGGACAGGGGAGAAGGAAAAACTGTTTTTT. Its translation: CASSLRTGEKEKLFF.

V gene TRBV6-1 combines with J gene TRBJ1-3; D perhaps matches TRBD1 (5 bases). Germline V gene sequence: CDR1 MNHNS, CDR2 SASEGT. CDR3 length equals 13 residues. V was shortened by 10 bases and J by 4 bases, with 14 bases between the two germline ends. CDR3: CATGQAKGNTIYF. CDR3 sequence (DNA): TGTGCCACCGGACAAGCCAAGGGAAACACCATATATTTT.

This chain uses TRBV27 with TRBJ2-2, with TRBD2 matching over 14 bases. This CDR3 spans 20 amino acids. The germline gives CDR1 MNHEY, CDR2 SMNVEV (reference sequence). With V trimmed by 7 bases and J by 6 bases, 19 bases remained unmatched. This CDR3 is CASIWPRGLAGERLAGELFF. The CDR3 DNA is TGTGCCAGCATATGGCCGAGGGGACTAGCGGGAGAAAGACTGGCCGGGGAGCTGTTTTTT.

The chain carries TRBV5-1 and TRBJ2-5; D unclear. Trimming removed 4 bases from V and 5 bases from J, with 12 bases in between. CDR1 and CDR2 from the germline V gene are SGHRS and YFSETQ. This CDR3 is 13 amino acids long. DNA for the CDR3: TGCGCCAGCAGCCTTCAATCAGCGGAGACCCAGTACTTC. This encodes CASSLQSAETQYF.